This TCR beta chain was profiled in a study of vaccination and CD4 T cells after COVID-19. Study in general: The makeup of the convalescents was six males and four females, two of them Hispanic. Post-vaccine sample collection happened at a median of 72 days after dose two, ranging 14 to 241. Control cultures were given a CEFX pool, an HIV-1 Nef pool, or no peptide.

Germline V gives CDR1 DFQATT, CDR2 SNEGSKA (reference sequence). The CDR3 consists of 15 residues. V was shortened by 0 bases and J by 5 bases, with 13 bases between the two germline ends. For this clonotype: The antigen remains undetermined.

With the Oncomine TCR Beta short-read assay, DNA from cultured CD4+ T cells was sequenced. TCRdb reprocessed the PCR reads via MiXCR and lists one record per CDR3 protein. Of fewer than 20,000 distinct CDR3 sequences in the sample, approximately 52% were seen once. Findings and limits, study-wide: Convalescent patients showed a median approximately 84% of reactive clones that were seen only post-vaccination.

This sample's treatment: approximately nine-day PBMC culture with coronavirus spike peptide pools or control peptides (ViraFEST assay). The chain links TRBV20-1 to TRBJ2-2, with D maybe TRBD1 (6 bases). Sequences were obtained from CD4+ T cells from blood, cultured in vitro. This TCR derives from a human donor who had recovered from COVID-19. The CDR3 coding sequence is TGCAGTGCTAGAGAGGGGGCGCAGGGAACCGGGGAGCTGTTTTTT. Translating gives CSAREGAQGTGELFF.